This TCR beta chain was obtained from a study of blood T cell repertoires in COVID-19. Study details: PBMCs, B-cell-depleted T cells, or T cells provided the cDNA or gDNA that made up the material.

This CDR3 is built from 14 residues. Per the germline V gene, CDR1 is MNHEY and CDR2 is SVGEGT. J lost 4 bases, V lost 5 bases, and 4 bases had no gene match. This clone showed up just once. Data came from immunoSEQ multiplex PCR; TCRdb stores just in-frame clones and leaves some out. Among about 130,000 clones listed, roughly 71% were seen once. Sequenced input: peripheral blood. This receptor was identified in an elderly man with acute or convalescent COVID-19. The chain is built from TRBV6-2 or TRBV6-3 and TRBJ1-3, with 8 bases lining up with TRBD1. The CDR3 coding sequence is TGTGCCAGCAGTGTGACAGGGGAAGGAAACACCATATATTTT. Its translation: CASSVTGEGNTIYF.